Listed here are 31 T cell receptor beta chains from one sample, sequenced in a study of blood T cells in healthy people across ages. Then a second PCR, running about 6 to 12 cycles, was carried out with a sample-barcoded 5' primer and a J-beta primer mix. One entry per CDR3 protein results from TCRdb running MiXCR on the 5' RACE reads. The data hold hundreds of thousands of distinct CDR3 sequences, with about 40% observed a single time. The sequencing sample was made of blood. Receptor source: a woman in her fifties or sixties in good health.

In this sample, this clonotype turned up a few times. The chain combines TRBV14 with TRBJ2-2; no reliable D call. This CDR3 comprises 14 residues. The V gene's germline CDR1 is SGHDN and CDR2 FVKESK. Deletions cut 3 bases from V and 3 bases from J, with 8 bases between. CDR3 sequence (DNA): TGTGCCAGCAGCCACCATACTGACACCGGGGAGCTGTTTTTT. Its protein is CASSHHTDTGELFF.

This rearrangement joins TRBV7-2 to TRBJ1-5; D gene unclear. Germline loops: CDR1 SGHTA, CDR2 FQGNSA. Trimming cost V 0 bases and J 4 bases, with 10 bases left between them. The CDR3 is 15 amino acids. CDR3 sequence: CASSLASGGNQPQHF. The CDR3 coding sequence is TGTGCCAGCAGCTTAGCTTCCGGCGGGAATCAGCCCCAGCATTTT.

The V gene is TRBV30, the J gene TRBJ2-7; the match to TRBD1 covers 7 bases. V lost 2 bases, J lost 3 bases, and 7 bases stayed unmatched. The germline V gene has CDR1 GTSNPN and CDR2 SVGIG (reference sequence). The CDR3 is made up of 14 amino acids. CDR3 nucleotide sequence: TGTGCCTGGAGTACGGCCAGGGGGAGCTACGAGCAGTACTTC. This gives the protein CAWSTARGSYEQYF.

This clonotype showed up just a few times. V is TRBV6-2 or TRBV6-3 and J is TRBJ1-2, with D unclear. Germline V gene lookup returns CDR1 MNHEY and CDR2 SVGEGT. This CDR3 region has 10 residues. Trimming pared 3 bases from V and 10 bases from J, leaving 6 bases between. The CDR3 here is CASSYGDYTF. The CDR3 region has the DNA TGTGCCAGCAGTTATGGGGACTACACCTTC.

This clonotype was observed a handful of times. The chain uses TRBV20-1 and TRBJ1-6, with no clear D. This CDR3 is built from 14 residues. V dropped 0 bases and J dropped 9 bases, with 12 bases sitting between them. Germline V lookup: CDR1 DFQATT, CDR2 SNEGSKA (reference sequence). The CDR3 DNA is TGCAGTGCTAGAGAGCGTCAGGAGGGTTCACCCCTCCACTTT. This gives the protein CSARERQEGSPLHF.

This rearrangement joins TRBV24-1 to TRBJ2-1, with a tentative D call TRBD2 (6 bases). CDR1 and CDR2 (germline): KGHDR, SFDVKD. Between the trimmed V and J ends, which lost 1 base and 6 bases, there was a span of 12 bases. This CDR3 contains 15 residues. This CDR3 reads CATSDFGGTGNEQFF. As DNA, the CDR3 is TGTGCCACCAGTGATTTTGGGGGGACGGGCAATGAGCAGTTCTTC.

The V call is TRBV25-1, the J call TRBJ2-3; 10 nucleotides agree with TRBD2. The length of the CDR3 is 17 residues. Germline loops: CDR1 MGHDK, CDR2 SYGVNS. V shed 4 bases, J shed 3 bases, and the junction held 10 bases outside the gene matches. The CDR3 coding sequence is TGTGCCAGCAGTGGGCCCAAAGCGGGGGGGCCTACAGATACGCAGTATTTT. Translating it yields CASSGPKAGGPTDTQYF.

In this sample, this clonotype turned up a few times. V gene TRBV6-2 or TRBV6-3 combines with J gene TRBJ1-5; D gene unclear. Germline V gene data show CDR1 as MNHEY and CDR2 as SVGEGT. The CDR3 consists of 14 residues. Between the trimmed V and J ends, which lost 6 bases and 6 bases, there was a span of 15 bases. The CDR3 loop reads CASRWVSGSQPQHF. CDR3 DNA sequence: TGTGCCAGCAGATGGGTGAGCGGGAGTCAGCCCCAGCATTTT.

Details on this clonotype: At one of its ends the junction is not consistent with the germline gene, which may arise from a read error. The chain couples TRBV20-1 to TRBJ2-1; TRBD2 matches at 15 bases. Germline-derived CDR1 and CDR2 are DFQATT and SNEGSKA (reference sequence). The CDR3 is 18 amino acids. The CDR3 loop reads CSAGDEGTSGGYYNEQFF. The CDR3 bases are TGCAGTGCTGGAGATGAGGGGACTAGCGGGGGGTACTACAATGAGCAGTTCTTC.

The genes are TRBV27 and TRBJ1-4, with D possibly TRBD1 on 6 matching bases. The CDR3 runs 16 residues. The V gene lost 4 bases and the J gene lost 3 bases, with 15 bases spanning the gap. Germline V CDR1 and CDR2: MNHEY, SMNVEV (reference sequence). CDR3 DNA sequence: TGTGCCAGCAGTTCATGGACAGTCGACTCTAATGAAAAACTGTTTTTT. Protein sequence: CASSSWTVDSNEKLFF.

This chain links TRBV20-1 with TRBJ2-1; 9 bases are shared with TRBD2. The J call is in doubt because the DNA end fits TRBJ2-7 better. The CDR3 extends over 13 amino acids. Per germline, CDR1 DFQATT and CDR2 SNEGSKA (reference sequence). The CDR3 DNA reads as TGCAGTGCTAGGACACTAGCGGGCAGTGAGCAGTACTTC. Translation gives CSARTLAGSEQYF.

The chain joins TRBV13 to TRBJ1-4, with D unclear. The CDR3 has 14 residues. V lost 0 bases, J lost 3 bases, and 5 bases lay in between. Per germline, CDR1 PRHDT and CDR2 FYEKMQ (reference sequence). CDR3 in amino acids: CASSLGGSNEKLFF. Written as DNA, the CDR3 is TGTGCCAGCAGCTTAGGGGGGTCTAATGAAAAACTGTTTTTT.

This clonotype was observed a few times. The V and J genes are TRBV12-3 or TRBV12-4 and TRBJ2-5; a weak D match, TRBD2 (5 bases). CDR3 length: 15 amino acids. Trimming took off 6 bases at V and 1 base at J, with 15 bases between the two ends. This CDR3 reads CASRPTGGGQETQYF. The CDR3 nucleotides are TGTGCCAGCAGACCGACCGGAGGAGGCCAAGAGACCCAGTACTTC.

The chain couples TRBV20-1 to TRBJ2-5; D remains unclear. This CDR3 comprises 14 residues. V lost 0 bases and J 5 bases, leaving 13 bases between the germline ends. Germline V lookup: CDR1 DFQATT, CDR2 SNEGSKA (reference sequence). The CDR3 DNA is TGCAGTGCTAGAGAGAGCTCAATCCTGGAGACCCAGTACTTC. Protein: CSARESSILETQYF.

This clonotype was seen a handful of times. The J gene is TRBJ2-5, the V gene TRBV3-1, with D uncertain. The CDR3 covers 13 residues. Germline CDR1 reads LGHDT; CDR2 reads YNNKEL (reference sequence). Between the trimmed V and J ends, which lost 6 bases and 0 bases, there was a span of 8 bases. CDR3 DNA sequence: TGTGCCAGCAGGACCAGAAACCAAGAGACCCAGTACTTC. As protein: CASRTRNQETQYF.

The chain employs TRBV7-2 and TRBJ2-1; the D gene is possibly TRBD2 (5 bases). Germline-derived CDR1 and CDR2 are SGHTA and FQGNSA. V lost 5 bases and J lost 8, with 22 bases in between. The CDR3 has 16 residues. CDR3 residues: CASSPGKPRFRDEQFF. The CDR3 coding sequence is TGTGCCAGCAGCCCCGGGAAACCACGGTTTAGGGATGAGCAGTTCTTC.

In this sample, this clonotype turned up a few times. This chain uses TRBV25-1 with TRBJ2-2, with 10 positions matching TRBD1. CDR3 size: 16 residues. Germline V gene data show CDR1 as MGHDK and CDR2 as SYGVNS. V trimming: 1 base; J trimming: 3 bases; junction bases outside the gene matches: 2. CDR3 nucleotide sequence: TGTGCCAGCAGTGAATTGGGGACAGGGGACACCGGGGAGCTGTTTTTT. Protein product: CASSELGTGDTGELFF. The full variable domain, rest sourced from reference TRBV25-1 and TRBJ2-2, is EADIYQTPRYLVIGTGKKITLECSQTMGHDKMYWYQQDPGMELHLIHYSYGVNSTEKGDLSSESTVSRIRTEHFPLTLESARPSHTSQYLCASSELGTGDTGELFFGEGSRLTVL.

The rearrangement links TRBV11-2 to TRBJ2-5; tentative D call: TRBD2 (5 bases). Germline V CDR1 and CDR2: SGHAT, FQNNGV. Trimming left V 2 bases short and J 2 bases short, with 15 bases between. This CDR3 contains 16 residues. For the CDR3, the DNA is TGTGCCAGCAGCTTATTGGGCGTAGGAGGTCAAGAGACCCAGTACTTC. It encodes CASSLLGVGGQETQYF.

The chain recombines TRBV4-2 with TRBJ2-3; the match to TRBD2 covers 10 bases. The germline gives CDR1 LGHNA, CDR2 YNFKEQ. The CDR3 runs to 17 residues. The ends lost 3 bases at V and 1 base at J; junction bases unmatched: 7. CDR3 amino acids: CASSHLGAGGGTDTQYF. CDR3 DNA sequence: TGTGCCAGCAGCCACCTGGGAGCGGGAGGGGGCACAGATACGCAGTATTTT.

The sample holds a few counts of this clonotype. The chain combines TRBV20-1 with TRBJ2-1; 8 bases fit TRBD2. The germline CDR1 and CDR2 sequences are DFQATT and SNEGSKA (reference sequence). CDR3 length equals 12 residues. J lost 8 bases, V lost 6 bases, and 6 bases had no gene match. CDR3 nucleotide sequence: TGCAGTGCACCAAGCGGGAGTTATGAGCAGTTCTTC. Encoded protein: CSAPSGSYEQFF.

There are a few counts of this clonotype. As DNA, the CDR3 is TGTGCCAGCAGCGTACGACTCAGCACAGATACGCAGTATTTT. It codes for CASSVRLSTDTQYF. V and J are TRBV9 and TRBJ2-3; D remains unclear. V shed 1 base and J shed 0 bases, with 6 bases lying between them. This CDR3 has 14 residues. Germline loops: CDR1 SGDLS, CDR2 YYNGEE.

The CDR3 reads CASGVGTPYNEQFF. In DNA, the CDR3 is TGTGCCAGCGGAGTCGGGACTCCCTACAATGAGCAGTTCTTC. The chain employs TRBV27 and TRBJ2-1; maybe TRBD2 (6 bases). V was shortened by 8 bases and J by 2 bases, with 13 bases between the two germline ends. The CDR3 contains 14 residues. From germline, CDR1 is MNHEY and CDR2 SMNVEV (reference sequence).

This chain links TRBV5-1 with TRBJ1-1; TRBD1 agrees at 7 bases. V lost 4 bases, J lost 2 bases, and 5 bases stayed unmatched. Per germline, CDR1 SGHRS and CDR2 YFSETQ. CDR3 size: 14 residues. CDR3 residues: CASSVGDSNTEAFF. DNA for the CDR3: TGCGCCAGCAGCGTAGGGGACAGTAACACTGAAGCTTTCTTT.

This clonotype was found a few times. The rearrangement uses TRBV29-1 and TRBJ2-2; 14 bases fit TRBD2. CDR3 size: 18 residues. The V segment lost 4 bases and the J segment 5 bases; nucleotides outside the gene matches: 12. CDR1 and CDR2 (germline): SQVTM, ANQGSEA. CDR3 coding DNA: TGCAGCGTTGTCCCCCCCCCCGGGACTAGCGGGAGTACCGGGGAGCTGTTTTTT. It translates to CSVVPPPGTSGSTGELFF.

This CDR3 is CASSAQNSPLHF. The CDR3 DNA reads as TGTGCCAGCAGCGCCCAGAATTCACCCCTCCACTTT. The V and J genes are TRBV7-9 and TRBJ1-6; unclear D gene. Germline V gives CDR1 SEHNR, CDR2 FQNEAQ (reference sequence). V was clipped by 5 bases and J by 7 bases, with 6 bases between them. The CDR3 runs 12 residues.

This chain uses TRBV21-1 with TRBJ2-1; TRBD2, as called in the table, went unchecked against the DNA. TRBV21-1 is a pseudogene. The CDR3 contains 17 residues. As DNA, the CDR3 is TGTGCCAGCATACTGACTAGCGGGAGGGCTCCCTACAATGAGCAGTTCTTC. It is translated as CASILTSGRAPYNEQFF.

This clonotype has a count of ten or more. In DNA, the CDR3 is TGTGCCAGCAGTCCCGGACTAGCGGTATACGAGCAGTACTTC. Amino acids: CASSPGLAVYEQYF. The chain couples TRBV12-3 or TRBV12-4 to TRBJ2-7; TRBD2 aligns across 10 bases. V trimming: 5 bases; J trimming: 4 bases; junction bases outside the gene matches: 5. The CDR3 loop spans 14 amino acids.

Points on this clonotype: As the CDR3 is not closed by the conserved phenylalanine or tryptophan, this likely results from a read error. The V gene is TRBV4-3, the J gene TRBJ2-5; D might be TRBD2 (5 bases). Germline lookup yields CDR1 LGHNA and CDR2 YSLEER. V lost 0 bases, J lost 11 bases, and 22 bases lay in between. The CDR3 length is 16 residues. The CDR3 loop reads CASSQDGRAEQNEQYV. As DNA, the CDR3 is TGCGCCAGCAGCCAAGATGGGCGAGCGGAGCAGAATGAGCAGTACGTC.

In DNA form, the CDR3 reads TGCAGTGCGTATACCGGGACTAGCGGGACGTTGTACGAGCAGTACTTC. Translated: CSAYTGTSGTLYEQYF. The chain combines TRBV20-1 with TRBJ2-7, with 13 nucleotides matching TRBD2. CDR1 and CDR2 (germline): DFQATT, SNEGSKA (reference sequence). Trimming cost V 6 bases and J 4 bases; bases outside gene matches: 12. The CDR3 extends over 16 amino acids.

V and J are TRBV21-1 and TRBJ1-1; TRBD1 was called by the table and not checked on the DNA. TRBV21-1 is shown as a pseudogene. This CDR3 comprises 15 residues. The CDR3 DNA is TGTGCCAGCAGCAAAGCAGGGACAGACCTCACTGAAGCTTTCTTT. Its translation is CASSKAGTDLTEAFF.

J is TRBJ2-1 and V is TRBV6-2 or TRBV6-3; TRBD1 aligns across 9 bases. The ends lost 7 bases at V and 2 bases at J; junction bases unmatched: 3. Germline assignment: CDR1 MNHEY and CDR2 SVGEGT. The CDR3 length is 14 residues. The CDR3 DNA reads as TGTGCCAGCAAAGGGACAGGGACCTACAATGAGCAGTTCTTC. Its protein is CASKGTGTYNEQFF.